The clone carrying this T cell receptor beta chain was observed at least ten times. The antigen remains unidentified. This sample is part of a study of T cells in Graves' hyperthyroidism and ophthalmopathy. Study context: Blood from the periphery was taken at initial diagnosis, before any treatment. Regarding the study as a whole: Onset of ophthalmopathy came a median 6.5 months after the model predicted it. Expanded thyroid clonotypes (above 0.001) were mostly also found in blood. A model using 13 V-J features told ophthalmopathy apart from stable hyperthyroidism.

RNA transcripts yielded amplified TCR beta CDR3 regions. HTBI primers drove first-round RT-PCR of the TCR CDR3. MiXCR, run by TCRdb on the multiplex PCR reads, gives a single entry per CDR3 protein. The sample yields about 480,000 distinct CDR3 sequences, about an eighth seen once. The receptor's source is a woman aged 18-29 years with Graves' hyperthyroidism. Sequencing was done on a sample of blood.

Written as DNA, the CDR3 is TGTGCCTGTCAGGGACAGGGTGGCGAGCAGTACTTC. This translates into CACQGQGGEQYF. This chain joins TRBV30 and TRBJ2-7; 9 bases agree with TRBD1. This CDR3 region has 12 residues. Germline V gene data show CDR1 as GTSNPN and CDR2 as SVGIG (reference sequence). With 6 bases clipped from V and 6 bases from J, the junction kept 6 bases outside the gene matches. The variable domain in full, with the rest retrieved from reference TRBV30 and TRBJ2-7, is SQTIHQWPATLVQPVGSPLSLECTVEGTSNPNLYWYRQAAGRGLQLLFYSVGIGQISSEVPQNLSASRPQDRQFILSSKKLLLSDSGFYLCACQGQGGEQYFGPGTRLTVT.